A single sample gave rise to the 31 T cell receptor beta chains below, sequenced in a study of cytomegalovirus exposure and HLA in healthy donors. PCR was performed using 60 Vbeta and 13 Jbeta primers. Repertoires were generated with immunoSEQ multiplex PCR, while TCRdb's copy carries only in-frame clones and drops some. Of under 150,000 clones listed, around three quarters are singletons. The specimen sequenced was PBMCs. The receptors come from a man aged 25 to 40 in good health and CMV-seronegative.

This clone was counted once. This chain joins TRBV5-1 and TRBJ1-3, with D hard to call. The V gene's germline CDR1 is SGHRS and CDR2 YFSETQ. This CDR3 contains 15 residues. The V and J ends lost 0 bases and 0 bases respectively, with 7 bases between them. CDR3 in amino acids: CASSLVQSSGNTIYF. The CDR3 DNA is TGCGCCAGCAGCTTGGTACAGAGCTCTGGAAACACCATATATTTT.

The chain carries TRBV7-9 and TRBJ1-2; 7 bases agree with TRBD1. The CDR3 is 14 residues long. Per germline, CDR1 SEHNR and CDR2 FQNEAQ (reference sequence). Trimming cost V 4 bases and J 10 bases; bases outside gene matches: 12. The CDR3: CASSWSQGTAAYTF. DNA of the CDR3: TGTGCCAGCAGCTGGTCGCAGGGGACAGCGGCCTACACCTTC.

The chain combines TRBV30 with TRBJ2-2; possibly TRBD1 for D (5 bases). Germline-derived CDR1 and CDR2 are GTSNPN and SVGIG (reference sequence). The CDR3 runs to 11 residues. The CDR3 here is CAKTDTGELFF. Written as DNA, the CDR3 is TGTGCGAAGACAGATACCGGGGAGCTGTTTTTT.

The J gene is TRBJ1-4, the V gene TRBV27; D possibly corresponds to TRBD1 (5 bases). V was clipped by 4 bases and J by 3 bases, with 12 bases between them. In germline, CDR1 is MNHEY, CDR2 SMNVEV (reference sequence). The CDR3 has 15 residues. The chain's CDR3 is CASSSRVSPNEKLFF. Written as DNA, the CDR3 is TGTGCCAGCAGTTCCAGGGTATCTCCTAATGAAAAACTGTTTTTT.

The chain recombines TRBV29-1 with TRBJ1-4, with 9 bases lining up with TRBD1. The V and J ends lost 3 bases and 4 bases, in that order; junction bases with no gene match: 0. The CDR3 is 13 residues long. From germline, CDR1 is SQVTM and CDR2 ANQGSEA. The CDR3 is CSVEGQGNEKLFF. The CDR3 bases are TGCAGCGTTGAGGGACAGGGTAATGAAAAACTGTTTTTT.

For this clone: The junction departs from germline at one end; a sequencing error may be responsible. The chain employs TRBV11-1 and TRBJ1-1; no definite D call. The CDR3 is made up of 15 amino acids. The germline gives CDR1 SGHAT, CDR2 FQDESV (reference sequence). CDR3 region: CASSRPGNLNSEAFF. DNA for the CDR3: TGTGCCAGCAGCCGGCCCGGGAACCTGAACTCTGAAGCTTTCTTT.

This chain joins TRBV13 and TRBJ1-2; TRBD1 matches 7 bases. This CDR3 comprises 13 residues. V trimming: 4 bases; J trimming: 6 bases; junction bases outside the gene matches: 5. CDR1 is PRHDT and CDR2 is FYEKMQ in the germline V gene (reference sequence). This CDR3 reads CASSSDRNHGYTF. The CDR3 nucleotides read TGTGCCAGCAGCTCGGACAGGAACCATGGCTACACCTTC.

The J gene is TRBJ2-7, the V gene TRBV4-1; maybe TRBD1 (6 bases). The CDR3 is 14 residues long. Germline V gene data show CDR1 as MGHRA and CDR2 as YSYEKL. Trimming stripped 0 bases from V and 5 bases from J, with 11 bases between. CDR3 residues: CASSQDGTIHEQYF. CDR3 DNA sequence: TGCGCCAGCAGCCAAGATGGGACAATCCACGAGCAGTACTTC.

The V call is TRBV9, the J call TRBJ1-4; D not certain. V was clipped by 4 bases and J by 5 bases, with 9 bases between them. CDR1 is SGDLS, CDR2 YYNGEE, per germline. This CDR3 spans 13 amino acids. The CDR3 reads CASSPHPNEKLFF. The DNA for the CDR3 is TGTGCCAGCAGCCCACACCCGAATGAAAAACTGTTTTTT.

This sequence joins TRBV27 and TRBJ2-2; TRBD1 might be the D (6 bases). The V gene lost 4 bases and the J gene lost 1 base, with 16 bases spanning the gap. In germline, CDR1 is MNHEY, CDR2 SMNVEV (reference sequence). The CDR3 spans 17 residues. The CDR3 sequence is CASSSLRQVQNTGELFF. In nucleotides, the CDR3 is TGTGCCAGCAGTTCCCTTCGACAGGTCCAGAACACCGGGGAGCTGTTTTTT.

The CDR3 DNA reads TGTGCCAGCAGAACCGGGACAGGGAGCAATCAGCCCCAGCATTTT. Encoded protein: CASRTGTGSNQPQHF. The chain recombines TRBV6-5 with TRBJ1-5, with 9 bases identical to TRBD1. The CDR3 has 15 amino acids. Germline CDR1 is MNHEY and CDR2 is SVGAGI. V gave up 6 bases and J gave up 1 base; unmatched junction bases: 4.

The chain links TRBV6-6 to TRBJ2-1; 10 bases line up with TRBD2. The germline gives CDR1 MNHNY, CDR2 SVGAGI (reference sequence). The CDR3 covers 16 residues. The junction had 6 bases not matched to a gene; V was cut back by 0 bases and J by 7 bases. The CDR3 nucleotides are TGTGCCAGCAGTTACTCCGGGCTAGCGGGAGTTAATGAGCAGTTCTTC. As protein: CASSYSGLAGVNEQFF.

This clone was picked up a small number of times. The genes are TRBV9 and TRBJ1-4; D is uncertain. The V end lost 0 bases, the J end lost 0 bases, and 9 bases lay between the germline ends. Germline CDR1 is SGDLS and CDR2 is YYNGEE. There are 16 residues in the CDR3. The CDR3 DNA reads TGTGCCAGCAGCGTAGGTGGCGGAACAACTAATGAAAAACTGTTTTTT. Translation gives CASSVGGGTTNEKLFF.

This clone occurred a few times. J is TRBJ2-7 and V is TRBV15, with TRBD2 identical over 10 bases. The V and J ends lost 5 bases and 2 bases, in that order; junction bases with no gene match: 6. From germline, CDR1 is LNHNV and CDR2 YYDKDF (reference sequence). This CDR3 spans 15 amino acids. The DNA of the CDR3 is TGTGCCACCAGCGAGGGGCTAGCGGGGGCCTACGAGCAGTACTTC. This codes for CATSEGLAGAYEQYF.

The chain is built from TRBV5-4 and TRBJ2-7; possible D gene TRBD1, 6 bases. CDR1 and CDR2 (germline): SGHNT, YYREEE (reference sequence). Trimming removed 0 bases at V and 0 bases at J, with 10 bases between. The CDR3 length is 15 residues. CDR3 coding DNA: TGTGCCAGCAGCTTGGAACCAGGGGTCTCCTACGAGCAGTACTTC. As protein: CASSLEPGVSYEQYF.

The chain recombines TRBV18 with TRBJ1-2; D is possibly TRBD1 (5 bases). Trimming shortened V by 4 bases and J by 3 bases, and 15 bases separated the two germline ends. Germline CDR1 KGHSH, CDR2 LQKENI. The CDR3 covers 15 residues. The CDR3 coding sequence is TGTGCCAGCTCACGCGCCTTCGGCAGGGACTATGGCTACACCTTC. It codes for CASSRAFGRDYGYTF.

Only a few counts were recorded for this clone. The genes are TRBV29-1 and TRBJ2-7; D may be TRBD1 (5 bases). The length of the CDR3 is 11 residues. Germline V gives CDR1 SQVTM, CDR2 ANQGSEA. The V end lost 7 bases, the J end lost 3 bases, and 10 bases lay between the germline ends. CDR3 bases: TGCAGCGCCGTACAGGACTACGAGCAGTACTTC. Its protein product is CSAVQDYEQYF.

The V call is TRBV19, the J call TRBJ1-5; D is unclear. Per germline, CDR1 LNHDA and CDR2 SQIVND (reference sequence). The V gene lost 5 bases and the J gene lost 6 bases, with 11 bases spanning the gap. The CDR3 loop spans 13 amino acids. In DNA form, the CDR3 reads TGTGCCAGTAGTCCGCCAGACACTCAGCCCCAGCATTTT. Its protein product is CASSPPDTQPQHF.

Only one count was recorded for this clone. This rearrangement joins TRBV7-9 to TRBJ1-3; 9 nucleotides align to TRBD1. The germline gives CDR1 SEHNR, CDR2 FQNEAQ (reference sequence). The CDR3 extends over 15 amino acids. Trimming at V came to 5 bases and at J to 4 bases, leaving 6 bases not matched to a gene. In nucleotides, the CDR3 is TGTGCCAGCAGCCTGGGGACAGGGAGAGGAAACACCATATATTTT. This sequence encodes CASSLGTGRGNTIYF.

The chain uses TRBV2 and TRBJ2-5, with D uncertain. With 5 bases removed from V and 2 bases from J, the gap between germline ends came to 3 bases. The CDR3 sequence is 11 residues long. CDR1 and CDR2 from the germline V gene are SNHLY and FYNNEI. This CDR3 reads CASSLQETQYF. As DNA, the CDR3 is TGTGCCAGCAGTCTACAAGAGACCCAGTACTTC.

The chain recombines TRBV18 with TRBJ1-2; D unclear. CDR3 length equals 13 residues. Germline lookup yields CDR1 KGHSH and CDR2 LQKENI. Trimming took 0 bases from V and 6 from J, leaving 8 bases between them. CDR3 sequence reads: CASSPPGEDGYTF. In DNA, the CDR3 is TGTGCCAGCTCACCACCGGGTGAGGATGGCTACACCTTC.

The genes are TRBV6-5 and TRBJ2-1, with D possibly matching TRBD1 (6 bases). Germline V gene data show CDR1 as MNHEY and CDR2 as SVGAGI. Trimming stripped 5 bases from V and 8 bases from J, with 19 bases between. The CDR3 totals 15 residues. The CDR3 sequence: CASSKLGGYTDEQFF. CDR3 bases: TGTGCCAGCAGTAAACTAGGGGGATACACTGATGAGCAGTTCTTC.

This clone was recorded only once. The chain has TRBV6-6 and TRBJ2-7; maybe TRBD1 (6 bases). CDR1 and CDR2 from the germline V gene are MNHNY and SVGAGI (reference sequence). The CDR3 is made up of 14 amino acids. Deletions cut 6 bases from V and 4 bases from J, with 16 bases between. The CDR3 loop is CASSQDQGIYEQYF. The CDR3 DNA follows: TGTGCCAGCAGCCAGGATCAGGGGATATACGAGCAGTACTTC.

This rearrangement joins TRBV7-9 to TRBJ2-1, with a tentative D call TRBD1 (6 bases). Per the germline V gene, CDR1 is SEHNR and CDR2 is FQNEAQ (reference sequence). Trimming took 4 bases from V and 2 from J, leaving 18 bases between them. The CDR3 consists of 17 residues. CDR3 in DNA: TGTGCCAGCAGCTACTCAAGCAGGGGTAAACCCTACAATGAGCAGTTCTTC. It yields the protein CASSYSSRGKPYNEQFF.

V gene TRBV7-9 combines with J gene TRBJ2-7; maybe TRBD1 (6 bases). V was cut by 3 bases and J by 0 bases, with 12 bases left in between. Germline lookup yields CDR1 SEHNR and CDR2 FQNEAQ (reference sequence). This CDR3 comprises 15 residues. The CDR3 nucleotides read TGTGCCAGCAGCTTCGACAGGCCCTCCTCCTACGAGCAGTACTTC. It translates to CASSFDRPSSYEQYF.

The V call is TRBV7-8, the J call TRBJ2-7; tentatively, D is TRBD2 (7 bases). Germline V gene sequence: CDR1 SGHVS, CDR2 FQNEAQ. The CDR3 consists of 15 residues. Trimming shortened V by 5 bases and J by 4 bases, and 18 bases separated the two germline ends. CDR3 coding DNA: TGTGCCAGCAGCCGAGGGTCGGGGGGCTGGTACGAGCAGTACTTC. Translated, it gives CASSRGSGGWYEQYF.

Of note for this clone: The junction differs from germline at one of its ends, possibly a read error. The chain links TRBV2 to TRBJ2-3; unclear D gene. The CDR3 has 12 residues. CDR1 SNHLY and CDR2 FYNNEI come from the germline V gene. The CDR3 DNA is TGCGCCAGCAGGCCAGACACAGATACGCAGTATTTT. The encoded protein is CASRPDTDTQYF.

The rearrangement joins TRBV6-1 to TRBJ1-1, with D unclear. The CDR3 runs to 15 residues. Between the trimmed V and J ends, which lost 7 bases and 1 base, there was a span of 16 bases. Germline CDR1 is MNHNS and CDR2 is SASEGT. The CDR3 nucleotides are TGTGCCAGCACCCAAACGGTCACAGCGAACACTGAAGCTTTCTTT. The encoded protein is CASTQTVTANTEAFF.

The chain links TRBV11-2 to TRBJ1-6, with D possibly being TRBD1 (6 bases). CDR1 is SGHAT, CDR2 FQNNGV, per germline. The ends were cut back, 5 bases at V and 0 bases at J, with 17 bases in the middle. This CDR3 spans 18 amino acids. For the CDR3, the DNA is TGTGCCAGCAGCACCCGAAGGGACACGAGCTCCTATAATTCACCCCTCCACTTT. This gives the protein CASSTRRDTSSYNSPLHF.

This clone occurred a few times. This likely came from a read error, as a far larger clone is one base away. The gene calls are TRBV2 and TRBJ1-4; a possible D gene is TRBD1 (5 bases). Germline values: CDR1 SNHLY, CDR2 FYNNEI. The CDR3 length is 20 residues. V shed 4 bases and J shed 5 bases, with 29 bases lying between them. The CDR3 sequence: CASSGTLSEDRHFVNEKLFF. CDR3 nucleotide sequence: TGTGCCAGCAGTGGGACACTAAGTGAGGACCGCCACTTCGTAAATGAAAAACTGTTTTTT.

The chain has TRBV28 and TRBJ1-5; the match to TRBD1 covers 10 bases. The CDR3 is 14 amino acids. Trimming removed 6 bases from V and 7 bases from J; junction bases left unmatched: 6. Germline CDR1 is MDHEN and CDR2 is SYDVKM. CDR3 sequence reads: CASSQGQGNQPQHF. The CDR3 DNA is TGTGCCAGCAGCCAGGGACAGGGGAACCAGCCCCAGCATTTT.